The 32 T cell receptor beta chains presented below share a single source sample, sequenced in a study of cytomegalovirus exposure and HLA in healthy donors. The method was immunoSEQ multiplex PCR; TCRdb's version includes in-frame clones alone and lacks a portion of them. The data hold approximately 300,000 clones, with 75% to 90% observed a single time. The sample was PBMCs. The origin of the receptors is a woman aged 25 to 39 in good health and CMV-seropositive.

The chain employs TRBV5-6 and TRBJ2-7, with TRBD1 matching 7 bases. CDR1 SGHDT and CDR2 YYEEEE come from the germline V gene. The CDR3 is 15 residues long. The ends lost 0 bases at V and 2 bases at J; junction bases unmatched: 5. The CDR3 reads CASSLGQGVTYEQYF. The CDR3 DNA sequence: TGTGCCAGCAGCTTGGGACAGGGTGTTACCTACGAGCAGTACTTC.

The J gene is TRBJ2-2, the V gene TRBV30; D call uncertain. The CDR3 covers 15 residues. Germline values: CDR1 GTSNPN, CDR2 SVGIG (reference sequence). V was shortened by 3 bases and J by 3 bases, with 14 bases between the two germline ends. The CDR3 DNA sequence: TGTGCCTGGAGGAAGGGAAACATGGACACCGGGGAGCTGTTTTTT. Residues: CAWRKGNMDTGELFF.

In its sample, this clone was seen a few times. The chain links TRBV5-8 to TRBJ2-5; unclear D gene. CDR3 length: 14 residues. Trimming pared 4 bases from V and 7 bases from J, leaving 17 bases between. Germline V gene lookup returns CDR1 SGHTS and CDR2 YDEGEE. The CDR3 region is CASSLSHDKGTQYF. DNA of the CDR3: TGTGCCAGCAGCCTATCCCACGATAAGGGGACCCAGTACTTC.

CDR3 region: CASSLAGQGPEKLFF. The DNA of the CDR3 is TGTGCCAGCAGCTTAGCGGGACAGGGCCCAGAAAAACTGTTTTTT. V and J are TRBV7-9 and TRBJ1-4; 9 bases agree with TRBD1. Germline V gene data show CDR1 as SEHNR and CDR2 as FQNEAQ (reference sequence). The CDR3 length is 15 residues. V lost 0 bases, J lost 8 bases, and 4 bases stayed unmatched.

The chain couples TRBV27 to TRBJ2-7; 9 nucleotides align to TRBD2. Germline V gives CDR1 MNHEY, CDR2 SMNVEV (reference sequence). This CDR3 is 15 amino acids long. With 5 bases clipped from V and 5 bases from J, the junction kept 10 bases outside the gene matches. The CDR3 loop reads CASSLPASGIHEQYF. CDR3 in DNA: TGTGCCAGCAGTCTCCCGGCTAGCGGGATTCACGAGCAGTACTTC.

This CDR3 reads CATSRDLGIQYF. CDR3 sequence (DNA): TGTGCCACCAGCAGAGATTTGGGCATTCAGTACTTC. The chain couples TRBV15 to TRBJ2-4, with D unresolved. The CDR3 has 12 amino acids. Deletions cut 0 bases from V and 9 bases from J, with 6 bases between. Germline V gene lookup returns CDR1 LNHNV and CDR2 YYDKDF (reference sequence).

The CDR3 nucleotides read TGTGCCAGCAGCCATAGCGGGAGGAGCTCCTACGAGCAGTACTTC. It encodes CASSHSGRSSYEQYF. The chain couples TRBV5-4 to TRBJ2-7; 10 bases agree with TRBD2. J lost 0 bases, V lost 4 bases, and 4 bases had no gene match. Germline CDR1 is SGHNT and CDR2 is YYREEE (reference sequence). This CDR3 spans 15 amino acids.

This clone was seen only a few times. The V call is TRBV28, the J call TRBJ1-6; 8 nucleotides align to TRBD1. The germline CDR1 and CDR2 sequences are MDHEN and SYDVKM. CDR3 length: 12 amino acids. The chain's CDR3 is CATGAPNSPLHF. For the CDR3, the DNA is TGTGCGACAGGGGCCCCGAATTCACCCCTCCACTTT.

V is TRBV28 and J is TRBJ2-3; the match to TRBD2 covers 13 bases. Germline lookup yields CDR1 MDHEN and CDR2 SYDVKM. CDR3 length equals 14 residues. The CDR3, as DNA: TGTACTAGCGGGAGGGCCTCGGGGAAGGGTACGCAGTATTTT. Translated, it gives CTSGRASGKGTQYF. The complete variable domain, with remaining parts taken from reference TRBV28 and TRBJ2-3, reads DVKVTQSSRYLVKRTGEKVFLECVQDMDHENMFWYRQDPGLGLRLIYFSYDVKMKEKGDIPEGYSVSREKKERFSLILESASTNQTSMYLCTSGRASGKGTQYFGPGTRLTVL.

For the CDR3, the DNA is TGTGCCATCAGTGACCCCGGGACAGCTTCTGGGGCCAACGTCCTGACTTTC. Its translation: CAISDPGTASGANVLTF. The V and J genes are TRBV10-3 and TRBJ2-6; 7 bases align to TRBD1. The ends lost 3 bases at V and 1 base at J; junction bases unmatched: 6. Germline values: CDR1 ENHRY, CDR2 SYGVKD. The CDR3 totals 17 residues.

The chain recombines TRBV4-3 with TRBJ2-5, with no clear D. Germline loops: CDR1 LGHNA, CDR2 YSLEER. Trimming took 4 bases from V and 2 from J, leaving 14 bases between them. This CDR3 has 15 amino acids. The CDR3 here is CASSPHQAVQETQYF. The DNA for the CDR3 is TGCGCCAGCAGCCCCCACCAGGCTGTGCAAGAGACCCAGTACTTC.

The chain is built from TRBV5-1 and TRBJ1-6, with a weak D call TRBD1 (6 bases). CDR1 and CDR2 from the germline V gene are SGHRS and YFSETQ. The CDR3 spans 15 residues. V lost 4 bases, J lost 7 bases, and 15 bases lay in between. CDR3: CASSLQGAGNSPLHF. The CDR3 DNA sequence: TGCGCCAGCAGCCTACAGGGTGCGGGGAATTCACCCCTCCACTTT.

The chain combines TRBV14 with TRBJ2-1, with a possible D match to TRBD1 (6 bases). V was pared by 1 base and J by 0 bases, with 10 bases between. The V gene's germline CDR1 is SGHDN and CDR2 FVKESK. The CDR3 sequence is 16 residues long. The CDR3 here is CASSQGTGRSYNEQFF. The CDR3 DNA sequence: TGTGCCAGCAGCCAAGGTACAGGGCGCTCCTACAATGAGCAGTTCTTC. Full variable domain (rest looked up from reference TRBV14 and TRBJ2-1): EAGVTQFPSHSVIEKGQTVTLRCDPISGHDNLYWYRRVMGKEIKFLLHFVKESKQDESGMPNNRFLAERTGGTYSTLKVQPAELEDSGVYFCASSQGTGRSYNEQFFGPGTRLTVL.

This clone was observed a handful of times. The chain combines TRBV15 with TRBJ1-1; D call uncertain. Germline V CDR1 and CDR2: LNHNV, YYDKDF (reference sequence). The CDR3 is 15 residues long. Trimming left V 0 bases short and J 2 bases short, with 10 bases between. The CDR3 DNA reads TGTGCCACCAGCAGAGACCCTACCCCCAACACTGAAGCTTTCTTT. The encoded protein is CATSRDPTPNTEAFF. Complete variable domain (other parts from reference TRBV15 and TRBJ1-1): DAMVIQNPRYQVTQFGKPVTLSCSQTLNHNVMYWYQQKSSQAPKLLFHYYDKDFNNEADTPDNFQSRRPNTSFCFLDIRSPGLGDTAMYLCATSRDPTPNTEAFFGQGTRLTVV.

V is TRBV6-5 and J is TRBJ2-7; 8 nucleotides line up with TRBD1. Germline CDR1 is MNHEY and CDR2 is SVGAGI. The CDR3 is made up of 15 amino acids. V dropped 6 bases and J dropped 0; count of bases not matched to a gene: 7. The CDR3 is CASRLRDRSSYEQYF. Here the CDR3 DNA reads TGTGCCAGCAGACTCCGGGACAGGAGCTCCTACGAGCAGTACTTC.

The chain uses TRBV2 and TRBJ2-7; possible D gene TRBD1, 6 bases. This CDR3 is 13 amino acids long. Germline V gives CDR1 SNHLY, CDR2 FYNNEI. Between the trimmed V and J ends, which lost 8 bases and 1 base, there was a span of 12 bases. The chain's CDR3 is CASVQGTSYEQYF. The DNA for the CDR3 is TGTGCCAGCGTACAGGGAACATCCTACGAGCAGTACTTC.

This chain joins TRBV5-1 and TRBJ2-2; 9 positions match TRBD2. J was trimmed by 5 bases and V by 0 bases; bases with no gene match: 5. Germline loops: CDR1 SGHRS, CDR2 YFSETQ. This CDR3 contains 16 residues. The CDR3 is CASSLVLAGRTGELFF. The CDR3, as DNA: TGCGCCAGCAGCTTGGTGCTAGCGGGGAGAACCGGGGAGCTGTTTTTT.

This clone showed up just once. The rearrangement uses TRBV29-1 and TRBJ2-1; perhaps TRBD1 as D (6 bases). This CDR3 region has 15 residues. The ends were cut back, 2 bases at V and 4 bases at J, with 15 bases in the middle. Germline CDR1 SQVTM, CDR2 ANQGSEA. CDR3: CSVEFAGVGYNEQFF. CDR3 sequence (DNA): TGCAGCGTTGAATTCGCAGGGGTGGGGTACAATGAGCAGTTCTTC.

This clone was detected once. V gene TRBV19 combines with J gene TRBJ2-7, with TRBD2 identical over 10 bases. J gave up 7 bases and V 3 bases, and 9 bases lay outside the gene matches. CDR1 is LNHDA and CDR2 is SQIVND in the germline V gene (reference sequence). The CDR3 is made up of 15 amino acids. Here the CDR3 reads CASSMVTSGRREQYF. Written as DNA, the CDR3 is TGTGCCAGTAGTATGGTGACTAGCGGGCGTCGGGAGCAGTACTTC.

The chain links TRBV7-6 to TRBJ2-7, with D uncertain. The CDR3 extends over 14 amino acids. The germline V gene encodes CDR1 SGHVS and CDR2 FNYEAQ. Between the trimmed V and J ends, which lost 1 base and 0 bases, there was a span of 7 bases. DNA for the CDR3: TGTGCCAGCAGCTTAGTGGGCAGCTCCTACGAGCAGTACTTC. Its translation is CASSLVGSSYEQYF.

This chain links TRBV6-1 with TRBJ1-5; no firm D call. Germline CDR1 reads MNHNS; CDR2 reads SASEGT. The CDR3 extends over 11 amino acids. Between the trimmed V and J ends, which lost 8 bases and 4 bases, there was a span of 6 bases. The CDR3 loop reads CASQENQPQHF. The CDR3 region has the DNA TGTGCCAGCCAGGAGAATCAGCCCCAGCATTTT.

The rearrangement uses TRBV7-8 and TRBJ2-7; 7 bases agree with TRBD1. V dropped 2 bases and J dropped 3; count of bases not matched to a gene: 1. From germline, CDR1 is SGHVS and CDR2 FQNEAQ. This CDR3 is 13 amino acids long. The DNA for the CDR3 is TGTGCCAGCAGCTTAAGACAGGGCTACGAGCAGTACTTC. It codes for CASSLRQGYEQYF.

This clone was recorded a few times. The chain recombines TRBV5-1 with TRBJ1-2, with TRBD1 matching 11 bases. Trimming at V came to 4 bases and at J to 4 bases, leaving 3 bases not matched to a gene. The CDR3 is made up of 14 amino acids. CDR1 is SGHRS and CDR2 is YFSETQ in the germline V gene. This chain's CDR3 is CASSPGQGAYGYTF. DNA of the CDR3: TGCGCCAGCAGCCCAGGACAGGGGGCCTATGGCTACACCTTC.

The rearrangement links TRBV27 to TRBJ2-7; 8 nucleotides align to TRBD1. CDR1 and CDR2 from the germline V gene are MNHEY and SMNVEV (reference sequence). The J segment lost 3 bases and the V segment lost 4 bases, leaving 11 bases of the junction unmatched. This CDR3 region has 16 residues. CDR3 DNA: TGTGCCAGCAGTTGGACGTCTCCCGGACAGGGCTACGAGCAGTACTTC. Translation gives CASSWTSPGQGYEQYF.

This clone occurred a few times. The chain recombines TRBV4-2 with TRBJ1-2, with no clear D. The length of the CDR3 is 12 residues. V shed 0 bases and J shed 5 bases, with 4 bases lying between them. CDR1 and CDR2 from the germline V gene are LGHNA and YNFKEQ. As DNA, the CDR3 is TGTGCCAGCAGCCAAGAGAGGTATGGCTACACCTTC. The encoded protein is CASSQERYGYTF.

This clone has only a few counts. V and J are TRBV27 and TRBJ1-1, with no clear D. Germline CDR1 is MNHEY and CDR2 is SMNVEV (reference sequence). CDR3 length: 15 residues. Trimming took off 6 bases at V and 5 bases at J, with 19 bases between the two ends. In DNA form, the CDR3 reads TGTGCCAGCAGCCGAAAGCCGCTGGTCCAGACTGAAGCTTTCTTT. This sequence encodes CASSRKPLVQTEAFF.

This sequence joins TRBV9 and TRBJ2-1, with D possibly matching TRBD2 (6 bases). V shed 4 bases and J shed 4 bases, with 24 bases lying between them. This CDR3 contains 18 residues. CDR1 SGDLS and CDR2 YYNGEE come from the germline V gene. The CDR3, as DNA: TGTGCCAGCAGCCACCCTCGGAGGACTAACCCAAATTACAATGAGCAGTTCTTC. The encoded protein is CASSHPRRTNPNYNEQFF.

Worth noting for this clone: Additional DNA sequences in this sample encode the identical CDR3. The CDR3, as DNA: TGTGCCAGCAGTTTATCGAGAGGGAGGGAGACCCAGTACTTC. Its protein product is CASSLSRGRETQYF. The chain links TRBV27 to TRBJ2-5, with D perhaps TRBD2 (6 bases). The germline V and J ends were trimmed by 0 bases and 5 bases, with 10 bases remaining between them. Germline V lookup: CDR1 MNHEY, CDR2 SMNVEV (reference sequence). The CDR3 contains 14 residues.

The chain uses TRBV7-3 and TRBJ1-1, with D possibly TRBD1 on 5 matching bases. Germline V gene data show CDR1 as SGHTA and CDR2 as FQGTGA. CDR3 length: 15 amino acids. Trimming pared 0 bases from V and 4 bases from J, leaving 12 bases between. The CDR3 region is CASSLTTGVGTEAFF. DNA for the CDR3: TGTGCCAGCAGCTTAACAACAGGAGTCGGCACTGAAGCTTTCTTT.

Written as DNA, the CDR3 is TGTGCCACCAGCGGGAGCCAGGGGGCGAGTGAAAAACTGTTTTTT. As protein: CATSGSQGASEKLFF. This chain connects TRBV15 to TRBJ1-4; TRBD1 aligns across 8 bases. Losses at the gene ends were 5 bases for V and 7 bases for J; bases not matched to a gene: 9. There are 15 residues in the CDR3. Per the germline V gene, CDR1 is LNHNV and CDR2 is YYDKDF (reference sequence). Using reference TRBV15 and TRBJ1-4 for the parts outside the CDR3, the full variable domain is DAMVIQNPRYQVTQFGKPVTLSCSQTLNHNVMYWYQQKSSQAPKLLFHYYDKDFNNEADTPDNFQSRRPNTSFCFLDIRSPGLGDTAMYLCATSGSQGASEKLFFGSGTQLSVL.

The chain is built from TRBV5-7 and TRBJ1-5, with unresolved D. TRBV5-7 is an ORF, with its function uncertain. Trimming removed 0 bases from V and 2 bases from J, with 9 bases in between. There are 15 residues in the CDR3. CDR3 in DNA: TGTGCCAGCAGCTTGGAGGTTAGCGGCAATCAGCCCCAGCATTTT. Protein: CASSLEVSGNQPQHF.

This chain connects TRBV29-1 to TRBJ2-1, with D uncertain. Trimming stripped 4 bases from V and 6 bases from J, with 10 bases between. Germline values: CDR1 SQVTM, CDR2 ANQGSEA. This CDR3 is built from 12 residues. The DNA for the CDR3 is TGCAGCGTTGTAGTGGCTTCCAATGAGCAGTTCTTC. Protein product: CSVVVASNEQFF.